This is a list of T cell receptor beta chains from one sample in a study of blood T cell repertoires in COVID-19. Clones were read by immunoSEQ multiplex PCR, and TCRdb kept only the in-frame ones, dropping some. The data contain around 180,000 clones, approximately 85% of them singletons. Sequencing was done on a sample of peripheral blood. The receptors originated from an elderly woman with acute or convalescent COVID-19. Each CDR3 is given with its conserved first and last residue. D genes are given only for firm matches. Not all rows give a size; the values are once, few, many and, for expanded clones, a class.

J,size,D,V,DNA,CDR3
TRBJ2-1,.,.,TRBV7-9,TGTGCCAGCAGCTTACGAGGGAGCTCCTACAATGAGCAGTTCTTC,CASSLRGSSYNEQFF
TRBJ1-5,.,TRBD1,TRBV6-6,TGTGCCAGCAGTCACGTGACAGGGGGTTATAGCAATCAGCCCCAGCATTTT,CASSHVTGGYSNQPQHF
TRBJ1-2,.,.,TRBV3-1/TRBV3-2,TGTGCCAGCAGCCTTACGCTAACTGGGCGAGAAGGCTACACCTTC,CASSLTLTGREGYTF
TRBJ1-1,.,.,TRBV6-2/TRBV6-3,TGTGCCAGCAGTTACTCGACGGGGGGCACTGAAGCTTTCTTT,CASSYSTGGTEAFF
TRBJ2-6,.,TRBD1,TRBV19,TGTGCCAGTAGTCCCGGTTGGGGACAGGGGGCGCGAGGGGGCCCTGGGGCCAACGTCCTGACTTTC,CASSPGWGQGARGGPGANVLTF
TRBJ1-2,.,.,TRBV30,TGTGCCTGGAGTCCGGGGGAATATGGCTACACCTTC,CAWSPGEYGYTF
TRBJ2-1,once,TRBD2,TRBV5-1,TGCGCCAGCAGCTTGGCCGGGACTAGCGTGTCGAATGAGCAGTTCTTC,CASSLAGTSVSNEQFF
TRBJ1-3,.,.,TRBV5-4,TGTGCCAGCACCTCTGGCGGGGGCCCTGGAAACACCATATATTTT,CASTSGGGPGNTIYF
TRBJ2-4,.,.,TRBV5-6,TGTGCCAGCAGCTACCGGACAGATCAGTACTTC,CASSYRTDQYF
TRBJ2-1,.,TRBD1,TRBV16,TGTGCCAGCTCCAGAGGGACAGAATACTACAATGAGCAGTTCTTC,CASSRGTEYYNEQFF
TRBJ2-3,.,.,TRBV18,TGTGCCAGCTCACCACAGACAGGAGCCACAGATACGCAGTATTTT,CASSPQTGATDTQYF
TRBJ2-1,.,TRBD2,TRBV5-4,TGTGCCAGCAGCTCCCCTAGCGGGGGAACCTACAATGAGCAGTTCTTC,CASSSPSGGTYNEQFF
TRBJ1-1,.,TRBD1,TRBV3-1/TRBV3-2,TGTGCCAGCAGCCCTCCCCCCTCTCGACAGGGGGCTGGCGGCACTGAAGCTTTCTTT,CASSPPPSRQGAGGTEAFF
TRBJ1-1,.,.,TRBV7-8,TGTGCCAGCAGCCCTCCCCGGGAAGCCGAAGCTTTCTTT,CASSPPREAEAFF
TRBJ2-2,.,.,TRBV14,TGTGCCAGCAGCCCCCTAATAATAAGGGGATTTAGGGAGCTGTTTTTT,CASSPLIIRGFRELFF
TRBJ2-2,.,.,TRBV19,TGTGCCAGTAGTATAGAACCGGCTATAGGAGGGTACACCGGGGAGCTGTTTTTT,CASSIEPAIGGYTGELFF
TRBJ1-6,.,.,TRBV19,TGTGCCAGTAGTACGCAGGACGGGATCGATTCACCCCTCCACTTT,CASSTQDGIDSPLHF
TRBJ1-6,.,.,TRBV9,TGTGCCAGCAGCGGCAGAGGGGGTTTTGGTTCACCCCTCCACTTT,CASSGRGGFGSPLHF
TRBJ1-2,.,.,TRBV6-5,TGTGCCAGCAGTCCCAGGGGCCCCAACTATGGCTACACCTTC,CASSPRGPNYGYTF
TRBJ1-2,.,.,TRBV4-3,TGCGCCAGCAGCCAAAGCTCCCGGACAGAACGAGGCTACACCTTC,CASSQSSRTERGYTF
TRBJ2-7,.,TRBD1,TRBV5-1,TGCGCCAGCAGCTTGGTGGGGGGACAGGGGAACGAGCAGTACTTC,CASSLVGGQGNEQYF
TRBJ2-1,.,TRBD2,TRBV25-1,TGTGCCAGCGCCCGGACTAGCGGGAGCGAAGAGCAGTTCTTC,CASARTSGSEEQFF
TRBJ1-5,.,TRBD1,TRBV9,TGTGCCAGCAGCGTAGCTGGACAGGGCAATCAGCCCCAGCATTTT,CASSVAGQGNQPQHF
TRBJ2-3,.,.,TRBV7-2,TGTGCCAGCAGGTGGAGCGGGCCAGGCACAGATACGCAGTATTTT,CASRWSGPGTDTQYF
TRBJ1-6,.,.,TRBV7-3,TGTGCCAGCAGCGAGGGCTGGGGGGGAAACTCACCCCTCCACTTT,CASSEGWGGNSPLHF
TRBJ1-3,.,.,TRBV7-2,TGTGCCAGCAGCTGGGGGGTCTTGGGGTCCGCCGGAAACACCATATATTTT,CASSWGVLGSAGNTIYF